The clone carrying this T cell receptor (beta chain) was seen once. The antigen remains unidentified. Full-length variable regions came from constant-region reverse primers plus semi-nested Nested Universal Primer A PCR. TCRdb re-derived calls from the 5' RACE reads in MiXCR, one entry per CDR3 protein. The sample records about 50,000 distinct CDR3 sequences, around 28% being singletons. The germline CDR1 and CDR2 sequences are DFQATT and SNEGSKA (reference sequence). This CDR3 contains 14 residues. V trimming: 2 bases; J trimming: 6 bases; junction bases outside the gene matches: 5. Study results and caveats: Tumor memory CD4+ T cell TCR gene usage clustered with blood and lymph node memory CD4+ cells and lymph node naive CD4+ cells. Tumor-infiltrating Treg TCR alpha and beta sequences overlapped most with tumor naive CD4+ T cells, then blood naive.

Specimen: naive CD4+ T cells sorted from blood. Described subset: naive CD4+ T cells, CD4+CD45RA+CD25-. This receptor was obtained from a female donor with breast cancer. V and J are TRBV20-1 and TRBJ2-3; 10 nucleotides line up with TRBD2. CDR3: CSARLAGEADTQYF. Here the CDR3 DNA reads TGCAGTGCTAGACTAGCGGGAGAAGCCGATACGCAGTATTTT.